These 2 T cell receptor beta chains were all obtained from the same sample, sequenced in a study of T cells expressing NK-cell markers. Each CDR3 protein gets one entry in TCRdb, which reprocessed the 5' RACE reads and gives no DNA. This sample's table has 550,000 or so distinct CDR3 sequences. The sequencing input was blood T cells: a sorted CD56 or NKG2C T cell subset, CD4+ or CD8+ T cells, or bulk PBMC T cells (not recorded which). The receptor source for this set is a young man in good health.

This CDR3 reads CASSPRAAGYEQYF. The V call is TRBV9, the J call TRBJ2-7; absent DNA, TCRdb's TRBD2 call cannot be checked. Looked up from germline, CDR1 is SGDLS and CDR2 is YYNGEE. This CDR3 contains 14 residues.

This chain joins TRBV12-3 or TRBV12-4 and TRBJ1-2; TCRdb outputs TRBD1, but without DNA this stays unchecked. The CDR3 has 15 residues. CDR3 loop: CASSDGQGRAYGYTF.